This entry lists 15 T cell receptor beta chains sequenced from one sample in a study of T cell responses to AZD1222 COVID-19 vaccine. Assay: immunoSEQ multiplex PCR; the TCRdb copy retains only in-frame clones and omits some. Seen here are some 150,000 clones, around 92% observed once, and the top ten hold more than 0.8%. The sequences come from peripheral blood, collected on day 0 of AZD1222 vaccination. Source of these receptors: an adult in good health.

The chain combines TRBV2 with TRBJ2-5; D possibly uses TRBD1 or TRBD2 (6 bases each). Deletions cut 7 bases from V and 5 bases from J, with 14 bases between. There are 13 residues in the CDR3. CDR1 SNHLY and CDR2 FYNNEI come from the germline V gene. The CDR3 region has the DNA TGTGCCAGCAACGGGCAGGGGAGGGAGACCCAGTACTTC. The encoded protein is CASNGQGRETQYF.

This chain connects TRBV7-2 to TRBJ1-6; D is possibly TRBD1 (5 bases). The V gene's germline CDR1 is SGHTA and CDR2 FQGNSA. There are 13 residues in the CDR3. Trimming took off 4 bases at V and 11 bases at J, with 12 bases between the two ends. The CDR3 region is CASSSMTVPPLHF. DNA for the CDR3: TGTGCCAGCAGCTCAATGACAGTGCCACCCCTCCACTTT.

The CDR3 nucleotides read TGTGCCAGCAGTCCTGGGGGCTACACCATATATTTT. Amino acid sequence: CASSPGGYTIYF. The gene calls are TRBV5-5 and TRBJ1-3, with D perhaps TRBD1 (6 bases). V was trimmed by 5 bases and J by 8 bases, leaving 11 bases between them. Germline assignment: CDR1 SGHKS and CDR2 YYEKEE (reference sequence). The length of the CDR3 is 12 residues. Combining the CDR3 with reference TRBV5-5 and TRBJ1-3 gives the whole variable domain DAGVTQSPTHLIKTRGQQVTLRCSPISGHKSVSWYQQVLGQGPQFIFQYYEKEERGRGNFPDRFSARQFPNYSSELNVNALLLGDSALYLCASSPGGYTIYFGEGSWLTVV.

This chain joins TRBV10-3 and TRBJ1-1, with D tentatively TRBD1 (6 bases). CDR3 length: 16 amino acids. The germline V and J ends were trimmed by 0 bases and 1 base, with 12 bases remaining between them. Germline CDR1 reads ENHRY; CDR2 reads SYGVKD. The DNA of the CDR3 is TGTGCCATCAGTGAGTCCCGAGGGGGGGCGAACACTGAAGCTTTCTTT. The encoded protein is CAISESRGGANTEAFF.

This clone was detected once. CDR3 sequence: CASKRTGAPNEKLFF. The CDR3 DNA follows: TGTGCCAGCAAGAGGACGGGGGCGCCTAATGAAAAACTGTTTTTT. The chain joins TRBV6-5 to TRBJ1-4; tentative D call: TRBD1 (6 bases). The CDR3 contains 15 residues. Germline CDR1 and CDR2: MNHEY and SVGAGI. Trimming removed 7 bases from V and 3 bases from J, with 15 bases in between.

This sequence joins TRBV11-1 and TRBJ1-1, with unresolved D. The CDR3 contains 13 residues. The germline gives CDR1 SGHAT, CDR2 FQDESV (reference sequence). The V end lost 6 bases, the J end lost 7 bases, and 15 bases lay between the germline ends. The CDR3 region is CASRRAYSGEAFF. The CDR3 DNA reads TGTGCCAGCAGGAGGGCCTACAGCGGTGAAGCTTTCTTT. The whole variable domain, remainder taken from reference TRBV11-1 and TRBJ1-1, is EAEVAQSPRYKITEKSQAVAFWCDPISGHATLYWYRQILGQGPELLVQFQDESVVDDSQLPKDRFSAERLKGVDSTLKIQPAELGDSAMYLCASRRAYSGEAFFGQGTRLTVV.

This clone appeared a single time. The rearrangement joins TRBV6-1 to TRBJ1-6, with D tentatively TRBD1 (5 bases). Germline CDR1 and CDR2: MNHNS and SASEGT. V lost 2 bases and J 10 bases, leaving 15 bases between the germline ends. The CDR3 spans 15 residues. The DNA for the CDR3 is TGTGCCAGCAGTGAAATGTGGACACGCGAATCACCCCTCCACTTT. Protein sequence: CASSEMWTRESPLHF.

This chain joins TRBV7-9 and TRBJ2-2; perhaps TRBD2 as D (7 bases). This CDR3 has 15 amino acids. With 8 bases removed from V and 3 bases from J, the gap between germline ends came to 16 bases. CDR1 is SEHNR, CDR2 FQNEAQ, per germline (reference sequence). The CDR3 reads CASGRTAGHTGELFF. The CDR3 nucleotides are TGTGCCAGCGGTCGGACAGCGGGGCACACCGGGGAGCTGTTTTTT.

The chain couples TRBV7-2 to TRBJ2-1; possible D gene TRBD2, 6 bases. CDR1 SGHTA and CDR2 FQGNSA come from the germline V gene. Trimming cost V 5 bases and J 0 bases, with 14 bases left between them. This CDR3 has 16 amino acids. The DNA for the CDR3 is TGTGCCAGCAGCCCCCTCATGGGGGGCTCCTACAATGAGCAGTTCTTC. Residues: CASSPLMGGSYNEQFF.

J is TRBJ1-2 and V is TRBV28; D possibly corresponds to TRBD1 (5 bases). The CDR3 has 14 residues. Germline V gene data show CDR1 as MDHEN and CDR2 as SYDVKM. V lost 7 bases, J lost 5 bases, and 17 bases lay in between. This CDR3 reads CASTTPGFSYGYTF. The CDR3 DNA reads as TGTGCCAGCACCACCCCAGGGTTTAGTTATGGCTACACCTTC.

V is TRBV30 and J is TRBJ1-4; D gene ambiguous. V shed 3 bases and J shed 2 bases, with 7 bases lying between them. CDR1 GTSNPN and CDR2 SVGIG come from the germline V gene (reference sequence). The CDR3 has 13 residues. The CDR3 spells CAWRGGTNEKLFF. In DNA form, the CDR3 reads TGTGCCTGGAGGGGAGGCACTAATGAAAAACTGTTTTTT.

The chain couples TRBV5-1 to TRBJ2-5; weak D call: TRBD1 (7 bases). There are 16 residues in the CDR3. CDR1 and CDR2 (germline): SGHRS, YFSETQ. Trimming took 4 bases from V and 2 from J, leaving 18 bases between them. The CDR3 loop reads CASSRRGQGSQETQYF. The CDR3 DNA is TGCGCCAGCAGCCGGAGGGGGCAGGGATCTCAAGAGACCCAGTACTTC.

The rearrangement links TRBV7-2 to TRBJ2-5; no reliable D call. This CDR3 has 13 amino acids. Trimming removed 1 base at V and 1 base at J, with 4 bases between. Germline assignment: CDR1 SGHTA and CDR2 FQGNSA. Here the CDR3 reads CASSLVAQETQYF. CDR3 nucleotide sequence: TGTGCCAGCAGCTTAGTAGCCCAAGAGACCCAGTACTTC.

The chain recombines TRBV19 with TRBJ2-7; the D is unclear. Germline CDR1 is LNHDA and CDR2 is SQIVND (reference sequence). V was shortened by 3 bases and J by 5 bases, with 17 bases between the two germline ends. This CDR3 is built from 15 residues. This CDR3 reads CASSMSSALTDEQYF. In DNA form, the CDR3 reads TGTGCCAGTAGTATGTCCTCTGCGTTGACGGACGAGCAGTACTTC. Drawing the rest from reference TRBV19 and TRBJ2-7, the complete variable domain is DGGITQSPKYLFRKEGQNVTLSCEQNLNHDAMYWYRQDPGQGLRLIYYSQIVNDFQKGDIAEGYSVSREKKESFPLTVTSAQKNPTAFYLCASSMSSALTDEQYFGPGTRLTVT.

V is TRBV5-4 and J is TRBJ1-1, with unresolved D. CDR1 and CDR2 (germline): SGHNT, YYREEE (reference sequence). The CDR3 covers 15 residues. V lost 1 base and J lost 0, with 10 bases in between. CDR3 region: CASSLLSIMNTEAFF. The CDR3, as DNA: TGTGCCAGCAGCTTGCTTTCGATCATGAACACTGAAGCTTTCTTT.